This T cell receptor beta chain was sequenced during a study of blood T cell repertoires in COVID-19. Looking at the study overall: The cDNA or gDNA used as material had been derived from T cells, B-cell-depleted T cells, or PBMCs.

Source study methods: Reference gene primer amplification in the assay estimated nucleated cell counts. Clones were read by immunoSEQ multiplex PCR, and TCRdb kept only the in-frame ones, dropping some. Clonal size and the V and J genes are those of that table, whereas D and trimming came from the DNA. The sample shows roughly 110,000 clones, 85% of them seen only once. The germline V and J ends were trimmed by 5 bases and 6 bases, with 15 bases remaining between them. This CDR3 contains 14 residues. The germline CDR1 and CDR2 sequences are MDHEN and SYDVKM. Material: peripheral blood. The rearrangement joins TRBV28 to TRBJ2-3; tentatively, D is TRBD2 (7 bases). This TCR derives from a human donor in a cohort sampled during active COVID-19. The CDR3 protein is CASSLGGAGDTQYF. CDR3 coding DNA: TGTGCCAGCAGTCTTGGGGGGGCTGGGGATACGCAGTATTTT. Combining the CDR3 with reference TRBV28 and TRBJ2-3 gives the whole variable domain DVKVTQSSRYLVKRTGEKVFLECVQDMDHENMFWYRQDPGLGLRLIYFSYDVKMKEKGDIPEGYSVSREKKERFSLILESASTNQTSMYLCASSLGGAGDTQYFGPGTRLTVL.